The T cell receptor (beta chain) under discussion was sequenced for a study of blood T cells in healthy people across ages. Together with a sample-barcoded 5' primer, a J-beta primer mix was included in a second PCR lasting roughly 6 to 12 cycles. TCRdb used MiXCR to reprocess the 5' RACE reads, holding one entry per CDR3 protein. The table records roughly 2 million distinct CDR3 sequences, about 50% of them present only once. Study-wide results and caveats: Higher diversity, along with more naive CD4+ cells, distinguished long-lived donors from aged donors. The donors' CMV status was not determined, possibly confounding changes in expanded clonotypes.

About this clonotype: Its antigen is unidentified.

Per sample, no less than 5 micrograms of total RNA were extracted. Germline CDR1 and CDR2: LNHDA and SQIVND (reference sequence). The germline V and J ends were trimmed by 5 bases and 8 bases, with 12 bases remaining between them. This CDR3 is 12 amino acids long. The receptor was isolated from a woman in her 40s in good health. Sequencing used blood. The chain recombines TRBV19 with TRBJ1-2; possible D gene TRBD1, 6 bases. CDR3 loop: CASSFNRVGYTF. CDR3 nucleotide sequence: TGTGCCAGTAGTTTCAACAGGGTCGGCTACACCTTC.